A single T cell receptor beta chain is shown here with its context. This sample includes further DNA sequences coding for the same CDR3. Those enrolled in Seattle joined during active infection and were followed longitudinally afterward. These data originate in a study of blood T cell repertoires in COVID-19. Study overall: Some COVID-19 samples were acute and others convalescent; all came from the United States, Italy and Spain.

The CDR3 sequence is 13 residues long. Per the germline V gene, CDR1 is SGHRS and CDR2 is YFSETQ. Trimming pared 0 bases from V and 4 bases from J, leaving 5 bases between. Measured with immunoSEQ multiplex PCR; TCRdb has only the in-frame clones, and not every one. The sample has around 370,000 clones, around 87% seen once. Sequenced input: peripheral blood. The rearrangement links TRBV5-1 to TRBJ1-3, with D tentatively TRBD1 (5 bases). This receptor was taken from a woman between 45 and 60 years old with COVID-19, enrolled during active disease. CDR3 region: CASSLGQGNTIYF. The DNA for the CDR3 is TGCGCCAGCAGCTTGGGACAGGGAAACACCATATATTTT.